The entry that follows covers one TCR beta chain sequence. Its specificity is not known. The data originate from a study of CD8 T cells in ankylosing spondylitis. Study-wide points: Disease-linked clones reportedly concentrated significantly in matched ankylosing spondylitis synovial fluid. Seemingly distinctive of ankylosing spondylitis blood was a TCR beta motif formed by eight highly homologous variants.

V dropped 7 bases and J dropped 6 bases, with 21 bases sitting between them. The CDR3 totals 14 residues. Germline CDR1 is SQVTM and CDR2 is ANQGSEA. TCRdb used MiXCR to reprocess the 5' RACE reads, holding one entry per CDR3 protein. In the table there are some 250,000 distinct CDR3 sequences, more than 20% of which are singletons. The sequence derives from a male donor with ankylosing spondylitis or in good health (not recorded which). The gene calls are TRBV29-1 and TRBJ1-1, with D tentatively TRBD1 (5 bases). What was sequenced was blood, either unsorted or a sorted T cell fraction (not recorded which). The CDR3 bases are TGCAGCGCGGGAGACAGCGCGCTATTCGCTGAAGCTTTCTTT. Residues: CSAGDSALFAEAFF.